The sequence of this T cell receptor beta chain was determined in a study of control samples from healthy donors and cancer patients. Assay used: immunoSEQ multiplex PCR; TCRdb lists only in-frame clones, some missing. The sample consists of fewer than 200,000 clones, 96% of them appearing once. V was clipped by 6 bases and J by 9 bases; unmatched bases: 5. The CDR3 extends over 13 amino acids. This chain connects TRBV12-3 or TRBV12-4 to TRBJ2-1; 10 nucleotides match TRBD2. Sequenced: blood. The source is a woman in her 30s in good health. The CDR3 is CASSGTSVGEQFF. CDR3 nucleotides: TGTGCCAGCAGCGGGACTAGCGTGGGTGAGCAGTTCTTC.